The sequence of this T cell receptor beta chain was determined in a study of cytomegalovirus exposure and HLA in healthy donors (TCRdb year 2017). Describing the broader study: The 650 to 750 repertoires of the first cohort and the 110 or so validation repertoires were produced on the same platform, according to a later analysis. Besides the first cohort of 500 to 700 subjects, a separate validation cohort made up of roughly 130 different subjects was used. The study combined high-throughput TCR immunosequencing, statistical association of individual TCRs with disease status, and machine learning to predict cytomegalovirus infection status. The aim of the study was to test whether cataloging public T cell receptors could identify signatures of past pathogen exposure. Broader findings and caveats from the paper: It was suggested by the authors that the approach could potentially be generalized to other disease states and immunological phenotypes. Most TCR sequences were observed very rarely across donors, whereas some public TCRs were present in many individuals. In both the original and validation cohorts, the classifier was reported to diagnose cytomegalovirus status with high specificity and sensitivity. A later analysis had no HLA typing for the validation cohort, so co-occurrence there was scored across all 110 or so repertoires. In vitro tests confirmed that a few of the cytomegalovirus-associated TCR beta chains recognize cytomegalovirus antigens. A later analysis found that TCRs clustered in the first cohort also tended to co-occur in the 110 or so validation repertoires, with approximately 95% of cluster scores above 0. The study gave a list of 150 to 200 TCR beta chains associated with cytomegalovirus.

Donors formed part of the validation cohort, which comprised fewer than 150 subjects and was distinct from the first cohort of several hundred subjects. The CDR3, from cysteine to phenylalanine, totals 15 residues. Only the CDR3 DNA stays, 45 bases, in frame from base 1. The library was generated by the immunoSEQ multiplex PCR assay. In the original analysis: To diagnose cytomegalovirus status from the catalog of TCR beta chain sequences, a statistical classification framework was built. As stored in TCRdb, this immuneACCESS dataset retains in-frame rearrangements with V and J assigned. A fraction of the clones does not appear; measured against another copy, unresolved V genes explain less than half of the discrepancy, and the remainder lacks a known reason. V and J calls plus clone size are reproduced from that table; the DNA served to infer D and trimming. This sample lists over 120,000 clones; about 95% were detected once. 1.5% to 2% of the sample goes to the ten largest clones.

About this clone itself: Its cognate antigen has yet to be identified. Per-base quality was not reported, and no clone a single base away is much larger than it.

The source of this sequence is a man younger than 35 in good health and CMV-seropositive. The sample consisted of PBMCs. In this chain, TRBV7-5 is recombined with TRBJ1-3. TRBV7-5 corresponds to a pseudogene. The CDR3 protein sequence reads: CARTPGGISGNTIYF. The base sequence is TGTGCCAGAACCCCGGGGGGGATCTCTGGAAACACCATATATTTT.